What follows are 10 T cell receptor beta chains derived from one specimen sequenced in a study of T cells after yellow fever vaccination. TCRdb used MiXCR to reprocess the 5' RACE reads, holding one entry per CDR3 protein. Here the sample spans 4,500 to 6,000 distinct CDR3 sequences, about 6% being singletons. The input for sequencing was PBMCs, either bulk or a sorted T-cell subset (CD4+, CD8+, memory, or dextramer-sorted; not recorded which), taken roughly 15 days after the first yellow fever vaccination. The receptors here all came from a man between 18 and 35 years old who received the YFV17D yellow fever vaccine.

This clonotype occurred many times. This sequence joins TRBV6-6 and TRBJ2-7, with TRBD1 matching 7 bases. The J segment lost 3 bases and the V segment lost 4 bases, leaving 3 bases of the junction unmatched. The CDR3 consists of 13 residues. Germline V lookup: CDR1 MNHNY, CDR2 SVGAGI (reference sequence). DNA for the CDR3: TGTGCCAGCAGTTGGGGACAGTACTACGAGCAGTACGTC. This codes for CASSWGQYYEQYV.

This clonotype was detected ten times or more. The chain has TRBV15 and TRBJ2-3, with D unresolved. Germline V lookup: CDR1 LNHNV, CDR2 YYDKDF (reference sequence). The CDR3 is made up of 16 amino acids. The V end lost 1 base, the J end lost 0 bases, and 11 bases lay between the germline ends. CDR3 residues: CATSRGRQESTDTQYF. Written as DNA, the CDR3 is TGTGCCACCAGCAGAGGTCGTCAGGAAAGCACAGATACGCAGTATTTT.

On this clonotype itself: At one end, the junction sequence differs from germline, possibly due to a read error. V and J are TRBV12-3 or TRBV12-4 and TRBJ2-7; possibly TRBD1 for D (5 bases). This CDR3 is built from 13 residues. The CDR3 here is CANSLRTPYEQYF. As DNA, the CDR3 is TGTGCCAACAGTTTAAGGACACCCTACGAGCAGTACTTC.

At least ten counts were recorded for this clonotype. The rearrangement links TRBV25-1 to TRBJ2-7; maybe TRBD1 (6 bases). V was trimmed by 5 bases and J by 6 bases, leaving 20 bases between them. Germline V lookup: CDR1 MGHDK, CDR2 SYGVNS. The CDR3 is 15 amino acids. In DNA form, the CDR3 reads TGTGCCAGCAGTCCCCGACCGACAGGAGGTCTCGAGCAGTACTTC. This translates into CASSPRPTGGLEQYF.

This clonotype was observed at least ten times. V gene TRBV4-1 combines with J gene TRBJ1-5; D ambiguous. This CDR3 region has 15 residues. Germline CDR1 and CDR2: MGHRA and YSYEKL. V was pared by 1 base and J by 4 bases, with 11 bases between. CDR3 in DNA: TGCGCCAGCAGCCAAGTAGCGGACGAAAATCAGCCCCAGCATTTT. Translating it yields CASSQVADENQPQHF.

This clonotype has ten or more counts. The chain couples TRBV7-3 to TRBJ2-1; 8 bases line up with TRBD2. The V gene end was trimmed by 3 bases and the J gene end by 2 bases; junction bases not matched to a gene: 9. Germline loops: CDR1 SGHTA, CDR2 FQGTGA. The CDR3 loop spans 17 amino acids. This chain's CDR3 is CASSFSGGGPPYNEQFF. In DNA, the CDR3 is TGTGCCAGCAGCTTTTCGGGGGGGGGGCCCCCCTACAATGAGCAGTTCTTC.

There are many counts of this clonotype. This chain connects TRBV7-3 to TRBJ2-1; D is ambiguous. With 4 bases removed from V and 6 bases from J, the gap between germline ends came to 10 bases. This CDR3 contains 13 residues. From germline, CDR1 is SGHTA and CDR2 FQGTGA. In DNA form, the CDR3 reads TGTGCCAGCAGCTCTCCCCCGTCCAATGAGCAGTTCTTC. The encoded protein is CASSSPPSNEQFF.

This clonotype showed up many times. The CDR3 sequence is CASSSLGTASTDTQYF. The CDR3 coding sequence is TGTGCCAGCAGTTCGCTCGGGACGGCTAGCACAGATACGCAGTATTTT. V usage is TRBV27 and J usage is TRBJ2-3; perhaps D is TRBD1 or TRBD2 (5 bases each). Germline V gives CDR1 MNHEY, CDR2 SMNVEV (reference sequence). This CDR3 has 16 residues. V shed 4 bases and J shed 0 bases, with 14 bases lying between them.

Many counts were recorded for this clonotype. The chain links TRBV4-2 to TRBJ1-1; no firm D call. The V gene lost 0 bases and the J gene lost 0 bases, with 17 bases spanning the gap. The CDR3 has 18 amino acids. The V gene's germline CDR1 is LGHNA and CDR2 YNFKEQ. The CDR3 bases are TGTGCCAGCAGCCAAGATTGGTATAGCTCCGGGGTGAACACTGAAGCTTTCTTT. Its translation: CASSQDWYSSGVNTEAFF.

In its sample, this clonotype was seen many times. The chain recombines TRBV7-2 with TRBJ2-1, with 9 bases identical to TRBD1. CDR3 length: 15 residues. The V gene end was trimmed by 5 bases and the J gene end by 4 bases; junction bases not matched to a gene: 6. In germline, CDR1 is SGHTA, CDR2 FQGNSA. As DNA, the CDR3 is TGTGCCAGCAGCCTTGACAGGGGGGGGTACAATGAGCAGTTCTTC. It encodes CASSLDRGGYNEQFF.